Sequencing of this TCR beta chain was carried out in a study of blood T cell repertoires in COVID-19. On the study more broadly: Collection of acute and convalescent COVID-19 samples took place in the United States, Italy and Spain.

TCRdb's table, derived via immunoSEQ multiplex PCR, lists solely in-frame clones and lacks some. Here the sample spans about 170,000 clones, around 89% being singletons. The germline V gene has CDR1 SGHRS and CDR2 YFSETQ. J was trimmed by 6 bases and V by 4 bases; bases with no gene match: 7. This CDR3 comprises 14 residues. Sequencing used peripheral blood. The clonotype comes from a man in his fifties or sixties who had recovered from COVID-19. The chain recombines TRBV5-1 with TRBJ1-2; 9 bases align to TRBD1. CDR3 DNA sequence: TGCGCCAGCAGCATTCGGACAGGGGAGGATGGCTACACCTTC. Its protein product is CASSIRTGEDGYTF. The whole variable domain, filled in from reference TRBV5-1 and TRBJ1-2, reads KAGVTQTPRYLIKTRGQQVTLSCSPISGHRSVSWYQQTPGQGLQFLFEYFSETQRNKGNFPGRFSGRQFSNSRSEMNVSTLELGDSALYLCASSIRTGEDGYTFGSGTRLTVV.